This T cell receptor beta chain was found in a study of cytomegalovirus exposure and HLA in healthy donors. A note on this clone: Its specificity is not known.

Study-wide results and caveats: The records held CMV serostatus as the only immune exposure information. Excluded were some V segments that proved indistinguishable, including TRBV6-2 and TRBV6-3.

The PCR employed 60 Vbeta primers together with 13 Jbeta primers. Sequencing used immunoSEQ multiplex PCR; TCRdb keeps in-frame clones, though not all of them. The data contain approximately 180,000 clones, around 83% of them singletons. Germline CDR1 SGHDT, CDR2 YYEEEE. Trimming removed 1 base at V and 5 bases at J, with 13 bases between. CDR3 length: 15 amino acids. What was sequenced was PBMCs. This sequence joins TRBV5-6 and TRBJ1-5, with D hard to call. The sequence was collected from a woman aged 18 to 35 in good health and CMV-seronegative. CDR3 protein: CASSLYEGGYQPQHF. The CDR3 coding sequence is TGTGCCAGCAGCTTGTACGAGGGCGGTTATCAGCCCCAGCATTTT.